A single count supports the clone carrying this T cell receptor beta chain. The PCR used 60 Vbeta and 13 Jbeta primers. The data were produced by immunoSEQ multiplex PCR, yet TCRdb's version contains in-frame clones alone and is incomplete. Of 110,000 to 150,000 clones listed, about four fifths were seen once; the top ten hold more than 4%. The sample originates from a study of cytomegalovirus exposure and HLA in healthy donors. The CDR3 totals 12 residues. The germline V gene encodes CDR1 SNHLY and CDR2 FYNNEI. V was clipped by 6 bases and J by 4 bases, with 10 bases between them. The specimen sequenced was PBMCs. The receptor was derived from a woman in her forties in good health and CMV-seropositive. J is TRBJ2-7 and V is TRBV2, with D hard to call. The CDR3 DNA reads TGTGCCAGCAGCGTCTTAGATTACGAGCAGTACTTC. Its translation is CASSVLDYEQYF.